This T cell receptor (beta chain) was identified in a study of blood T cells in healthy people across ages (dated by TCRdb to between 2015 and 2017). General notes on the study: In model experiments, template switching captured about one uniquely barcoded TCR beta cDNA molecule for every two T cells. To avoid experimental bias, donors of different ages were distributed randomly across sequencing lanes. The study measured age-related changes in TCR beta repertoire diversity using deep sequencing normalized with unique cDNA molecular identifiers. The study analyzed two additional independent replicas of 1 million unique cDNA reads from the same blood draw for two donors, one aged 18 to 30 and one aged 80 or older. Donors were grouped into four age groups: young (average about 15 years), middle-aged (about 40), aged (over 55) and long-lived (roughly 80).

Paper-wide results and their limitations: The percentage of naive T cells measured by flow cytometry correlated strongly with observed TCR beta diversity. Because donor CMV infection status was unknown, age-related changes in expanded clonotypes were potentially confounded. Compared with the aged group, the long-lived group had more naive CD4+ T cells, fewer expanded clones and increased TCR diversity, suggesting age selection. As age increased, observed TCR beta diversity per million T cells dropped in a roughly linear way, and a significant reduction was already evident by age roughly 40. Bulk unsorted PBMC profiling prevented conclusive comparison of naive and antigen-experienced compartments. Estimates of total diversity from one million sequenced T cells were regarded as lower bounds and underestimates.

A remark on this clonotype: The antigen it recognizes is unknown. Base qualities were left out, and no much larger clone turns up one base away.

Donors were 39 systemically healthy Caucasian individuals from Russia aged 6 to 90 years. Roughly 9 milliliters of peripheral blood were drawn from each donor into EDTA-treated Vacutainer tubes. Ficoll-Paque density-gradient centrifugation was used to isolate PBMCs, with at least 6.5 million per sample. Total RNA, at least 5 micrograms per sample, was extracted from PBMCs with Trizol reagent. Naive CD45RAhigh/CD27high T cell percentages were measured by flow cytometry on a PBMC aliquot from every donor. Library preparation employed 5' RACE. TCRdb names Illumina HiSeq 2500 as the instrument used. The second PCR ran for roughly 7 to 12 cycles and used a J-beta primer mix along with a sample-barcoded 5' primer. A unique molecular identifier was introduced onto each TCR beta cDNA molecule by a template-switch 5' adaptor carrying 12 random nucleotides. Each sample yielded at least 3 million CDR3-containing paired-end reads. The Mint cDNA synthesis kit, primed by a TRBC-specific oligonucleotide, was used to synthesize first-strand cDNA from all RNA. All cDNA was treated with uracil-DNA glycosylase and then went through a first 18-cycle PCR with the universal primers M1SS and BC2_uni_R. The authors' pipeline ran thus. For normalization, 1 million high-quality reads, each with a distinct molecular identifier, were randomly selected from each sample. Instead of being binned into consensus sequences, reads that shared molecular identifiers were thrown out. CDR3 identification, clonotype clustering and error correction used MiTCR with a Q25 quality threshold and the strictest error-elimination algorithm. A nonparametric unseen species model with Euler transformation was used to estimate lower-bound total TCR beta diversity. TCRdb handled the public reads itself, with Q25 trimming in fastp and clone calling in MiXCR, and kept productive beta chains. Rows with one shared CDR3 protein collapse into an entry with the most common genes and DNA. The V and J calls, along with clone size, are taken from TCRdb and not from the paper's own processing. The sample includes about 1.8 million distinct CDR3 sequences, with 49% observed a single time. The top ten hold 2.1% of the sample.

The cysteine opens and the phenylalanine closes a CDR3 of 13 amino acids. Here the CDR3 DNA is all that survives: 39 bases in frame from base 1. From a lookup of the germline V gene, CDR1 and CDR2 are SGHTA and FQGNSA. V is clipped by 6 bases and J by 4 bases, and the sequence between their germline boundaries is 11 bases long. What was sequenced was blood. The chain couples TRBV7-2 to TRBJ2-3; too little of a D gene remains to name it. This TCR was recovered from a woman aged 40 to 55 in good health. This receptor carries the CDR3 CASSTDRPDTQYF. Read as DNA, the sequence is TGTGCCAGCAGTACAGACCGACCAGATACGCAGTATTTT.